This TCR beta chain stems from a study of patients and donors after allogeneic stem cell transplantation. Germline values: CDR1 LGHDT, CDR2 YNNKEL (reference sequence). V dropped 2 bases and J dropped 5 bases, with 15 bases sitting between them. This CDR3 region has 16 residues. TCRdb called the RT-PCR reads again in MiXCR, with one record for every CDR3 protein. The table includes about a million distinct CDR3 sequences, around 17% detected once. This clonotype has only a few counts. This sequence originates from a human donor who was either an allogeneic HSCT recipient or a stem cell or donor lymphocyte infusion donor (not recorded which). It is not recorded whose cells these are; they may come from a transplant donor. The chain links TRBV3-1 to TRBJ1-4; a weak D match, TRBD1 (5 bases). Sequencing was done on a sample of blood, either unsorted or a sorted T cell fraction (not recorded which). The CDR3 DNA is TGTGCCAGCAGCCAACTATGGACACACCGGAATGAAAAACTGTTTTTT. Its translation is CASSQLWTHRNEKLFF. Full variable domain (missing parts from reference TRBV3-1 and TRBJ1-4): DTAVSQTPKYLVTQMGNDKSIKCEQNLGHDTMYWYKQDSKKFLKIMFSYNNKELIINETVPNRFSPKSPDKAHLNLHINSLELGDSAVYFCASSQLWTHRNEKLFFGSGTQLSVL.